The TCR beta chain described here comes from a study of identical twins. Overall study findings and caveats: The authors drew conclusions from cross-sectional statistical analysis rather than following the same donors. Insertions ran lower in abundant cord blood beta clonotypes, though not in memory repertoires.

This clonotype has at least ten counts. Its antigen is still unknown. A single record per CDR3 protein comes from TCRdb applying MiXCR to the 5' RACE reads. The sample shows about 300,000 distinct CDR3 sequences, 12% of them seen only once. This sample also belongs to another study, concerning yellow fever vaccine responses in identical twins.

The material sequenced was CD8+ T cells sorted from blood. The sequence was collected from a woman in her late teens or twenties in good health.

Here the CDR3 reads CASSPGQGYNEQFF. DNA for the CDR3: TGTGCCAGCAGTCCCGGACAGGGCTACAATGAGCAGTTCTTC. This sequence joins TRBV6-1 and TRBJ2-1; 8 nucleotides line up with TRBD1. Germline values: CDR1 MNHNS, CDR2 SASEGT. CDR3 length: 14 residues. Losses at the gene ends were 5 bases for V and 3 bases for J; bases not matched to a gene: 3.